The 30 T cell receptor beta chains reported below all come from one sample, sequenced in a study of cytomegalovirus exposure and HLA in healthy donors. Primers: 60 Vbeta forward and 13 Jbeta reverse. The method was immunoSEQ multiplex PCR; TCRdb's version includes in-frame clones alone and lacks a portion of them. Found here are approximately 200,000 clones, 75% to 85% of them singletons; the top ten hold approximately 1.5%. Sequenced: PBMCs. These receptors originate from a girl aged 5-17 years in good health and CMV-seropositive.

This chain joins TRBV11-2 and TRBJ2-3, with D possibly TRBD1 on 5 matching bases. V shed 8 bases and J shed 2 bases, with 11 bases lying between them. The CDR3 extends over 13 amino acids. CDR1 is SGHAT, CDR2 FQNNGV, per germline. The CDR3 spells CASGAASTDTQYF. In DNA, the CDR3 is TGTGCCAGCGGGGCGGCCTCCACAGATACGCAGTATTTT.

CDR3 coding DNA: TGTGCCAGCAGTCGCGGACTTTTTAACTACACCTTC. Its translation is CASSRGLFNYTF. The chain joins TRBV25-1 to TRBJ1-2; D uncertain. Germline CDR1 is MGHDK and CDR2 is SYGVNS. The CDR3 loop spans 12 amino acids. Trimming took 5 bases from V and 10 from J, leaving 14 bases between them.

The chain couples TRBV11-2 to TRBJ2-1; 9 bases align to TRBD1. CDR1 and CDR2 (germline): SGHAT, FQNNGV. Losses at the gene ends were 5 bases for V and 6 bases for J; bases not matched to a gene: 5. The CDR3 is made up of 14 amino acids. The CDR3 reads CASSGGQGVNEQFF. DNA for the CDR3: TGTGCCAGCAGCGGGGGACAGGGCGTCAATGAGCAGTTCTTC.

The rearrangement uses TRBV5-1 and TRBJ2-3, with a tentative D call TRBD2 (6 bases). The length of the CDR3 is 14 residues. The germline V gene encodes CDR1 SGHRS and CDR2 YFSETQ. Deletions cut 0 bases from V and 3 bases from J, with 8 bases between. Here the CDR3 DNA reads TGCGCCAGCAGCTTGGGCGGGGCTACAGATACGCAGTATTTT. Translating it yields CASSLGGATDTQYF.

The chain has TRBV30 and TRBJ1-1; D possibly corresponds to TRBD1 (6 bases). The germline V gene has CDR1 GTSNPN and CDR2 SVGIG (reference sequence). The V and J ends lost 1 base and 0 bases respectively, with 12 bases between them. This CDR3 contains 15 residues. The CDR3 bases are TGTGCCTGGAGTGCCGGACAGTCGATGAACACTGAAGCTTTCTTT. Residues: CAWSAGQSMNTEAFF.

This sequence joins TRBV19 and TRBJ2-5; 8 nucleotides line up with TRBD1. Germline V gene sequence: CDR1 LNHDA, CDR2 SQIVND (reference sequence). V lost 6 bases, J lost 4 bases, and 4 bases stayed unmatched. This CDR3 region has 13 residues. CDR3 residues: CASRTGAGETQYF. In DNA form, the CDR3 reads TGTGCCAGTAGGACAGGGGCGGGAGAGACCCAGTACTTC.

CDR3 sequence reads: CASSLKETQYF. CDR3 nucleotide sequence: TGTGCCAGCAGCCTTAAAGAGACCCAGTACTTC. This sequence joins TRBV6-1 and TRBJ2-5, with D hard to call. V was clipped by 6 bases and J by 3 bases, with 5 bases between them. Germline CDR1 MNHNS, CDR2 SASEGT. This CDR3 spans 11 amino acids.

The chain uses TRBV29-1 and TRBJ1-4, with D perhaps matching TRBD1 (5 bases). CDR3 length: 16 amino acids. Germline V CDR1 and CDR2: SQVTM, ANQGSEA. The V end was cut by 0 bases, the J end by 1 base, with 12 bases between. Here the CDR3 DNA reads TGCAGCGTTGAAGATCCCAGGGCAGTAACTAATGAAAAACTGTTTTTT. It is translated as CSVEDPRAVTNEKLFF.

V is TRBV25-1 and J is TRBJ2-5, with 7 bases that match TRBD1. The CDR3 runs 13 residues. Trimming at V came to 9 bases and at J to 3 bases, leaving 7 bases not matched to a gene. Germline CDR1 is MGHDK and CDR2 is SYGVNS. The CDR3 nucleotides are TGTGCCAGTCAAGGGGGCGGCGAAGAGACCCAGTACTTC. Translated: CASQGGGEETQYF.

The chain combines TRBV7-2 with TRBJ2-3; D is possibly TRBD1 (6 bases). Trimming removed 0 bases from V and 2 bases from J, with 6 bases in between. The CDR3 loop spans 14 amino acids. Germline V gene lookup returns CDR1 SGHTA and CDR2 FQGNSA. Here the CDR3 DNA reads TGTGCCAGCAGCTTAGCGGGGGCCACAGATACGCAGTATTTT. This gives the protein CASSLAGATDTQYF.

This chain joins TRBV4-3 and TRBJ2-1, with 7 bases matching TRBD2. The germline gives CDR1 LGHNA, CDR2 YSLEER. The CDR3 runs to 13 residues. The J segment lost 10 bases and the V segment lost 0 bases, leaving 3 bases of the junction unmatched. DNA for the CDR3: TGCGCCAGCAGCCAAGAGGGGCGGGGGGAGCAGTTCTTC. As protein: CASSQEGRGEQFF.

The genes are TRBV14 and TRBJ2-7, with TRBD1 matching over 7 bases. Germline V gene data show CDR1 as SGHDN and CDR2 as FVKESK. The CDR3 sequence is 15 residues long. V shed 1 base, J shed 3 bases, and the junction held 6 bases outside the gene matches. The chain's CDR3 is CASSQGPGQYYEQYF. In nucleotides, the CDR3 is TGTGCCAGCAGCCAAGGGCCGGGACAGTACTACGAGCAGTACTTC.

This clone was detected only a few times. This rearrangement joins TRBV4-1 to TRBJ2-7; D is undetermined. Germline loops: CDR1 MGHRA, CDR2 YSYEKL. The CDR3 totals 16 residues. The V gene lost 0 bases and the J gene lost 2 bases, with 14 bases spanning the gap. The CDR3 spells CASSQDSSRLPYEQYF. The CDR3 DNA follows: TGCGCCAGCAGCCAAGATTCCAGTCGACTCCCCTACGAGCAGTACTTC.

The chain is built from TRBV5-1 and TRBJ2-5; 13 bases are shared with TRBD2. Germline loops: CDR1 SGHRS, CDR2 YFSETQ. V shed 4 bases and J 0 bases; nucleotides not matched to a gene: 9. The CDR3 is 18 amino acids. The CDR3 coding sequence is TGCGCCAGCAGCCTCCGGACTAGCGGGGGACCCTACCAAGAGACCCAGTACTTC. It specifies CASSLRTSGGPYQETQYF.

V gene TRBV9 combines with J gene TRBJ1-6, with TRBD1 matching 8 bases. This CDR3 has 15 residues. J lost 5 bases, V lost 3 bases, and 4 bases had no gene match. CDR1 and CDR2 from the germline V gene are SGDLS and YYNGEE. CDR3 loop: CASSGTGMNNSPLHF. The CDR3 coding sequence is TGTGCCAGCAGCGGGACAGGGATGAATAATTCACCCCTCCACTTT.

The J gene is TRBJ2-2, the V gene TRBV19, with 12 bases fitting TRBD2. The CDR3 extends over 18 amino acids. With V trimmed by 5 bases and J by 5 bases, 12 bases remained unmatched. The germline gives CDR1 LNHDA, CDR2 SQIVND (reference sequence). The CDR3 reads CASSPGLAGNPGTGELFF. In DNA, the CDR3 is TGTGCCAGTAGTCCAGGACTAGCGGGGAACCCTGGAACCGGGGAGCTGTTTTTT.

The J gene is TRBJ2-2, the V gene TRBV9; a weak D match, TRBD2 (6 bases). This CDR3 comprises 15 residues. Germline V CDR1 and CDR2: SGDLS, YYNGEE. V was pared by 4 bases and J by 7 bases, with 17 bases between. CDR3 region: CASSPFGGVSGELFF. The CDR3 nucleotides read TGTGCCAGCAGCCCCTTCGGAGGGGTGAGCGGGGAGCTGTTTTTT.

This chain uses TRBV5-1 with TRBJ2-2, with D perhaps TRBD1 (5 bases). The CDR3 loop spans 15 amino acids. Germline CDR1 and CDR2: SGHRS and YFSETQ. V shed 0 bases and J shed 4 bases, with 10 bases lying between them. CDR3 sequence reads: CASSLAPGPTGELFF. Written as DNA, the CDR3 is TGCGCCAGCAGCTTGGCCCCAGGGCCCACCGGGGAGCTGTTTTTT.

The rearrangement uses TRBV9 and TRBJ1-2; 7 bases agree with TRBD1. The CDR3 extends over 14 amino acids. Trimming removed 3 bases from V and 6 bases from J; junction bases left unmatched: 8. CDR1 is SGDLS and CDR2 is YYNGEE in the germline V gene. The CDR3 DNA reads as TGTGCCAGCAGCGGTATTGGGCAGGGGGATGGCTACACCTTC. This gives the protein CASSGIGQGDGYTF.

This chain joins TRBV11-2 and TRBJ1-5; 9 bases map to TRBD1. CDR1 SGHAT and CDR2 FQNNGV come from the germline V gene. Losses at the gene ends were 5 bases for V and 6 bases for J; bases not matched to a gene: 8. The CDR3 length is 15 residues. CDR3: CASSTSDRGGQPQHF. Here the CDR3 DNA reads TGTGCCAGCAGCACCTCGGACAGGGGAGGTCAGCCCCAGCATTTT.

The chain joins TRBV27 to TRBJ2-3; D unresolved. Germline assignment: CDR1 MNHEY and CDR2 SMNVEV (reference sequence). V was pared by 3 bases and J by 6 bases, with 16 bases between. The CDR3 contains 15 residues. As DNA, the CDR3 is TGTGCCAGCAGTTTGAACCCCCGGTTGTCGGATACGCAGTATTTT. Translating gives CASSLNPRLSDTQYF.

Written as DNA, the CDR3 is TGTGCCAGCAACTCGGGACAGCACCAAGAGACCCAGTACTTC. This codes for CASNSGQHQETQYF. This chain uses TRBV7-2 with TRBJ2-5, with 7 bases fitting TRBD1. The CDR3 has 14 residues. CDR1 and CDR2 from the germline V gene are SGHTA and FQGNSA. With 7 bases clipped from V and 0 bases from J, the junction kept 5 bases outside the gene matches.

The chain combines TRBV7-2 with TRBJ2-3; the D gene is possibly TRBD2 (6 bases). The CDR3 runs 14 residues. Trimming took off 3 bases at V and 6 bases at J, with 13 bases between the two ends. The germline gives CDR1 SGHTA, CDR2 FQGNSA. CDR3 in DNA: TGTGCCAGCAGCTTGGGACTTCCCGCGGATACGCAGTATTTT. Protein sequence: CASSLGLPADTQYF.

The chain has TRBV5-4 and TRBJ2-3, with 13 bases fitting TRBD2. This CDR3 region has 17 residues. The ends lost 1 base at V and 2 bases at J; junction bases unmatched: 4. The germline V gene encodes CDR1 SGHNT and CDR2 YYREEE (reference sequence). CDR3 nucleotides: TGTGCCAGCAGCTTGATTGGACTAGCGGGGGACACAGATACGCAGTATTTT. As protein: CASSLIGLAGDTDTQYF.

The rearrangement uses TRBV6-1 and TRBJ1-2; 8 bases are a match to TRBD1. The CDR3 runs to 13 residues. The trim removed 6 bases at V and 8 bases at J, leaving 8 bases unmatched. The V gene's germline CDR1 is MNHNS and CDR2 SASEGT. The CDR3 loop reads CASSPGTGDGYTF. DNA of the CDR3: TGTGCCAGCAGCCCAGGGACAGGAGACGGCTACACCTTC.

The chain couples TRBV5-5 to TRBJ2-5; no clear D. The CDR3 has 12 amino acids. Trimming removed 0 bases from V and 5 bases from J, with 5 bases in between. Germline-derived CDR1 and CDR2 are SGHKS and YYEKEE (reference sequence). This CDR3 is CASSLALETQYF. DNA for the CDR3: TGTGCCAGCAGCTTGGCCCTCGAGACCCAGTACTTC.

The chain uses TRBV9 and TRBJ2-3; TRBD2 agrees at 15 bases. This CDR3 is 17 amino acids long. The V segment lost 0 bases and the J segment 5 bases; nucleotides outside the gene matches: 4. The germline V gene encodes CDR1 SGDLS and CDR2 YYNGEE. CDR3 region: CASSVGTSGGAGDTQYF. CDR3 nucleotides: TGTGCCAGCAGCGTAGGGACTAGCGGGGGGGCGGGAGATACGCAGTATTTT.

This clone has a handful of counts. This sequence joins TRBV6-9 and TRBJ1-2; TRBD1 aligns across 10 bases. CDR1 and CDR2 from the germline V gene are MNHGY and SVAAGI. The CDR3 covers 14 residues. V gave up 3 bases and J gave up 10 bases; unmatched junction bases: 8. Here the CDR3 reads CASSYVGTGVAYTF. The CDR3 coding sequence is TGTGCCAGCAGTTACGTGGGGACAGGGGTTGCCTACACCTTC.

The chain has TRBV27 and TRBJ2-7; D gene uncertain. Germline V gene data show CDR1 as MNHEY and CDR2 as SMNVEV (reference sequence). Trimming pared 5 bases from V and 0 bases from J, leaving 14 bases between. The CDR3 runs 15 residues. CDR3 sequence reads: CASSVTTASSYEQYF. The CDR3 DNA is TGTGCCAGCAGTGTTACGACGGCTAGCTCCTACGAGCAGTACTTC.

J is TRBJ2-3 and V is TRBV6-4; D perhaps matches TRBD2 (5 bases). The germline gives CDR1 MRHNA, CDR2 SNTAGT. The V end was cut by 3 bases, the J end by 3 bases, with 13 bases between. The CDR3 is 15 amino acids. CDR3 DNA sequence: TGTGCCAGCAGTGATGGACTTAGCAGGACAGATACGCAGTATTTT. Protein product: CASSDGLSRTDTQYF.